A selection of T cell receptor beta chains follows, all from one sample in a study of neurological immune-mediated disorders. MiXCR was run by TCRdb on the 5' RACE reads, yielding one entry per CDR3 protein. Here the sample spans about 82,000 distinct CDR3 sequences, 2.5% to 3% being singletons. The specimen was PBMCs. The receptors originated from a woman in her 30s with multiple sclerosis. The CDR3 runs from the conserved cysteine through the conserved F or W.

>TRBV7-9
CASSGSGLAGGPYEQYF
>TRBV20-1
CSARDLSGTEQETQYF
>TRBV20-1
CSASEVEYEQYF
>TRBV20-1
CSARDPNEQYF
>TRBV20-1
CSARDRGRMNTEAFF
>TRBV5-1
CASSLTGDTGELFF
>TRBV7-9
CASSYLSGRGETQYF
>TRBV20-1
CSAVIRTKPTYNEQFF
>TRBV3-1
CASSHGREGANEQFF
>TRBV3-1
CASSQALAGGVYEQYF